The 22 T cell receptor beta chains listed next were all sequenced from one sample in a study of Ad26.COV2.S vaccination and SARS-CoV-2 variants (dated by TCRdb to about 2021). This sample's treatment or condition label indicates: about 20 received Ad26.COV2.S at low or high dose, single or two shots; 5 received placebo; per-sample allocation not given. For vaccine and placebo recipients, the sequenced repertoires came from samples collected on day 63 after the first injection. The protocol used for the library was the immunoSEQ multiplex PCR assay. TCRdb's version of the immuneACCESS table is confined to in-frame rearrangements and falls short of the full clone set. An unresolved V gene accounts for under half of the shortfall where checked; the remainder is of unknown origin. In this sample the table shows 400,000 to 450,000 clones, approximately 90% of which occur a single time. The leading ten clones occupy under 2% of the sample.

Here the sequenced sample was peripheral blood, taken in a trial of Ad26.COV2.S vaccine versus placebo. These receptors all come from a person between 18 and 59 years old who received the Ad26.COV2.S COVID-19 vaccine or a placebo.

CDR3 region: CASKSLDRINQPQHF. CDR3 bases: TGTGCCAGTAAATCCCTCGACAGAATCAATCAGCCCCAGCATTTT. This chain links TRBV19 with TRBJ1-5; D perhaps matches TRBD1 (5 bases). With 7 bases removed from V and 3 bases from J, the gap between germline ends came to 16 bases. CDR3 length: 15 residues. Germline V gene lookup returns CDR1 LNHDA and CDR2 SQIVND (reference sequence).

In this sample, this clone turned up once. V gene TRBV28 combines with J gene TRBJ1-5, with D possibly matching TRBD1 (5 bases). The CDR3 consists of 17 residues. The germline V gene has CDR1 MDHEN and CDR2 SYDVKM. Trimming left V 6 bases short and J 11 bases short, with 29 bases between. CDR3 nucleotide sequence: TGTGCCAGCAGCCTGACGGGACGGGAGGAACGGGGTTGGGCCCAGCATTTT. The encoded protein is CASSLTGREERGWAQHF.

This chain uses TRBV10-1 with TRBJ1-1; no clear D gene. CDR3 length: 14 residues. V lost 3 bases, J lost 2 bases, and 10 bases lay in between. CDR1 WNHNN and CDR2 SYGVQD come from the germline V gene (reference sequence). The CDR3 reads CASSDNGPNTEAFF. In DNA form, the CDR3 reads TGCGCCAGCAGTGATAATGGACCCAACACTGAAGCTTTCTTT.

The rearrangement joins TRBV9 to TRBJ2-1; TRBD1 agrees at 7 bases. Germline assignment: CDR1 SGDLS and CDR2 YYNGEE. J was trimmed by 4 bases and V by 4 bases; bases with no gene match: 8. CDR3 length: 15 residues. CDR3 DNA: TGTGCCAGCAGCCCACGGGGACAGACTTACAATGAGCAGTTCTTC. It translates to CASSPRGQTYNEQFF.

The rearrangement uses TRBV24-1 and TRBJ2-2; D remains unclear. The length of the CDR3 is 13 residues. Trimming removed 3 bases at V and 4 bases at J, with 5 bases between. The germline CDR1 and CDR2 sequences are KGHDR and SFDVKD. The chain's CDR3 is CATSDTPTGELFF. The CDR3 DNA is TGTGCCACCAGTGATACACCCACCGGGGAGCTGTTTTTT.

This chain joins TRBV5-1 and TRBJ2-2; 7 positions match TRBD1. This CDR3 spans 17 amino acids. In germline, CDR1 is SGHRS, CDR2 YFSETQ. V gave up 4 bases and J gave up 0 bases; unmatched junction bases: 9. CDR3: CASSKGTAPTNTGELFF. In DNA, the CDR3 is TGCGCCAGCAGCAAAGGGACAGCACCTACGAACACCGGGGAGCTGTTTTTT.

The rearrangement uses TRBV19 and TRBJ1-5; TRBD1 aligns across 10 bases. V was clipped by 6 bases and J by 11 bases; unmatched bases: 19. The CDR3 loop spans 17 amino acids. Germline CDR1 reads LNHDA; CDR2 reads SQIVND (reference sequence). DNA of the CDR3: TGTGCCAGTAGCCCATATGGGGGACAGGGGTCGATGAGGGCCCAGCATTTT. The encoded protein is CASSPYGGQGSMRAQHF.

This chain uses TRBV7-6 with TRBJ2-2; 12 nucleotides agree with TRBD2. Germline values: CDR1 SGHVS, CDR2 FNYEAQ. The CDR3 covers 21 residues. Trimming at V came to 0 bases and at J to 6 bases, leaving 17 bases not matched to a gene. Here the CDR3 DNA reads TGTGCCAGCAGCTTAGCGCTAATTCGGGGTTACGGACTAGCGGGGCCCGGGGAGCTGTTTTTT. Translation: CASSLALIRGYGLAGPGELFF.

This chain links TRBV4-3 with TRBJ2-1; D remains ambiguous. Germline V gene lookup returns CDR1 LGHNA and CDR2 YSLEER. CDR3 length equals 17 residues. V shed 0 bases and J shed 0 bases, with 12 bases lying between them. CDR3 nucleotides: TGCGCCAGCAGCCAAGATCGAAGGACCCGCTCCTACAATGAGCAGTTCTTC. Translated: CASSQDRRTRSYNEQFF.

The chain uses TRBV7-9 and TRBJ1-2; 7 bases agree with TRBD1. CDR1 SEHNR and CDR2 FQNEAQ come from the germline V gene (reference sequence). CDR3 length equals 14 residues. The V segment lost 2 bases and the J segment 7 bases; nucleotides outside the gene matches: 7. In nucleotides, the CDR3 is TGTGCCAGCAGCTTAAACACAGGGGAAACTGGCTACACCTTC. It is translated as CASSLNTGETGYTF.

The chain combines TRBV28 with TRBJ2-5; tentative D call: TRBD2 (7 bases). This CDR3 is 16 amino acids long. From germline, CDR1 is MDHEN and CDR2 SYDVKM. V was cut by 4 bases and J by 7 bases, with 22 bases left in between. The CDR3 protein is CASSSEVRGAVGTQYF. The CDR3 DNA sequence: TGTGCCAGCAGTTCCGAGGTACGGGGGGCCGTTGGGACCCAGTACTTC.

This clone has just a few counts. The J gene is TRBJ2-5, the V gene TRBV7-2; the match to TRBD2 covers 7 bases. CDR3 length: 16 residues. Per germline, CDR1 SGHTA and CDR2 FQGNSA. V gave up 3 bases and J gave up 3 bases; unmatched junction bases: 10. CDR3 DNA sequence: TGTGCCAGCAGCTTGACCTTGGGCGGGGGTAAAGAGACCCAGTACTTC. This encodes CASSLTLGGGKETQYF.

The V gene is TRBV14, the J gene TRBJ2-1; perhaps TRBD1 as D (5 bases). Trimming took off 1 base at V and 8 bases at J, with 18 bases between the two ends. The V gene's germline CDR1 is SGHDN and CDR2 FVKESK. The CDR3 runs to 16 residues. The CDR3 region is CASSQVAGSSLDEQFF. Here the CDR3 DNA reads TGTGCCAGCAGCCAAGTGGCAGGGTCTTCCCTCGATGAGCAGTTCTTC.

The chain carries TRBV28 and TRBJ2-5; 7 bases match TRBD2. The CDR3 covers 15 residues. J was trimmed by 5 bases and V by 3 bases; bases with no gene match: 9. Germline assignment: CDR1 MDHEN and CDR2 SYDVKM. The CDR3 loop reads CASSFTSEVWETQYF. In DNA form, the CDR3 reads TGTGCCAGCAGTTTTACTAGCGAGGTCTGGGAGACCCAGTACTTC. The full variable domain, in which reference TRBV28 and TRBJ2-5 provide the parts outside the CDR3, is DVKVTQSSRYLVKRTGEKVFLECVQDMDHENMFWYRQDPGLGLRLIYFSYDVKMKEKGDIPEGYSVSREKKERFSLILESASTNQTSMYLCASSFTSEVWETQYFGPGTRLLVL.

This rearrangement joins TRBV15 to TRBJ2-1; unclear D gene. There are 14 residues in the CDR3. Trimming took 0 bases from V and 4 from J, leaving 7 bases between them. Germline CDR1 LNHNV, CDR2 YYDKDF (reference sequence). The CDR3 nucleotides are TGTGCCACCAGCAGAGATCTTTGGTACAATGAGCAGTTCTTC. It codes for CATSRDLWYNEQFF.

This chain links TRBV3-1 (or the pseudogene TRBV3-2) with TRBJ1-5, with D uncertain. Trimming cost V 3 bases and J 0 bases, with 9 bases left between them. Germline V gives CDR1 LGHDT, CDR2 YNNKEL (reference sequence). The CDR3 length is 15 residues. The CDR3 loop reads CASSHSGNSNQPQHF. CDR3 coding DNA: TGTGCCAGCAGCCATTCCGGCAATAGCAATCAGCCCCAGCATTTT.

The CDR3 coding sequence is TGTGCCAGCAGCCGGAATGACGGTAACTATGGCTACACCTTC. It translates to CASSRNDGNYGYTF. The chain couples TRBV13 to TRBJ1-2; no clear D gene. The CDR3 is 14 residues long. Germline lookup yields CDR1 PRHDT and CDR2 FYEKMQ (reference sequence). Trimming pared 5 bases from V and 1 base from J, leaving 11 bases between.

The chain is built from TRBV7-9 and TRBJ1-4; the D is unclear. The CDR3 is 15 amino acids. CDR1 and CDR2 from the germline V gene are SEHNR and FQNEAQ (reference sequence). Trimming pared 4 bases from V and 3 bases from J, leaving 12 bases between. The CDR3 sequence is CASSSLPAANEKLFF. As DNA, the CDR3 is TGTGCCAGCAGCTCCCTCCCTGCAGCTAATGAAAAACTGTTTTTT.

The chain combines TRBV3-1 (or the pseudogene TRBV3-2) with TRBJ2-7, with D unresolved. V lost 2 bases to trimming and J lost 7 bases, with 12 bases between them. This CDR3 contains 13 residues. The germline CDR1 and CDR2 sequences are LGHDT and YNNKEL (reference sequence). CDR3: CASSQPIGWEQYF. CDR3 DNA sequence: TGTGCCAGCAGCCAACCCATCGGGTGGGAGCAGTACTTC.

This rearrangement joins TRBV5-1 to TRBJ1-2; D gene ambiguous. The CDR3 loop spans 15 amino acids. Germline values: CDR1 SGHRS, CDR2 YFSETQ. The germline V and J ends were trimmed by 2 bases and 3 bases, with 14 bases remaining between them. The CDR3 DNA follows: TGCGCCAGCAGCTTTTCAGGCGTTAAGGACTATGGCTACACCTTC. It is translated as CASSFSGVKDYGYTF.

The chain links TRBV4-3 to TRBJ1-5, with a tentative D call TRBD1 (6 bases). This CDR3 contains 15 residues. V shed 0 bases and J shed 8 bases, with 14 bases lying between them. CDR1 is LGHNA, CDR2 YSLEER, per germline. DNA of the CDR3: TGCGCCAGCAGCCAAGATATGCAGGGGAGGAAGCCCCAGCATTTT. Its translation: CASSQDMQGRKPQHF.

The chain couples TRBV11-2 to TRBJ1-2; no reliable D call. V lost 5 bases and J 13 bases, leaving 17 bases between the germline ends. The CDR3 consists of 12 residues. Germline-derived CDR1 and CDR2 are SGHAT and FQNNGV. The CDR3 DNA reads as TGTGCCAGCAGCCCCGGCCCTGACACCGGCACCTTC. The encoded protein is CASSPGPDTGTF.